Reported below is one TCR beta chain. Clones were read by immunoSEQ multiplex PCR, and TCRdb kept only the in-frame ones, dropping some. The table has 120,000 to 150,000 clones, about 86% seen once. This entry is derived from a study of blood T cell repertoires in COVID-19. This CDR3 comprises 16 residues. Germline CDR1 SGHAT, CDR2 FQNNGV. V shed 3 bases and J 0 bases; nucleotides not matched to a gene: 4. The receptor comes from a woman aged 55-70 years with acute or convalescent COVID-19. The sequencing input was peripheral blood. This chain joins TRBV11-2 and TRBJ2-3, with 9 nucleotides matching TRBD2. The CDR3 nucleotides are TGTGCCAGCAGCTTGAGCGGGGGGCGCAGCACAGATACGCAGTATTTT. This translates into CASSLSGGRSTDTQYF.